The entry below describes one T cell receptor beta chain. Its antigen has not been determined. No much larger clone is present one base from it, and per-base qualities are unavailable. The data were taken from a study of blood T cell repertoires in COVID-19 (dated by TCRdb to 2019 to 2021). For context, the study as a whole: Collaborator samples came from the United States, Italy and Spain and covered acute and convalescent phases of COVID-19. The material from the prospective study consisted of cDNA or gDNA derived from T cells, B-cell-depleted T cells, or PBMCs. Deeply sampled blood TCRbeta repertoires from subjects exposed to, actively infected with, or recovered from COVID-19 were included in the dataset. The repertoires were made available in a free public database intended to serve as a resource for research on the immune response to SARS-CoV-2. The samples were drawn from two sources: the first 160 participants of the ongoing ImmuneRACE study, and 1,000 to 1,500 subjects contributed by 6 global collaborators. Nearly every sample came with metadata listing a de-identified subject ID, COVID-19 status, age in years and sex. Where HLA class I and class II types were available, the types were taken from metadata supplied by the sample provider, not from assay-based typing.

Points the paper makes about the study in general: The quantity of clinical and demographic metadata differed by source and by participant and was supplied without curation.

In Seattle, one collaborating source enrolled patients while the infection was active and tracked those patients longitudinally over the course of disease. Whole blood was collected in K2EDTA tubes by collaborating institutions according to the institutions' own protocols. Collaborator samples were shipped for TCRbeta analysis as frozen whole blood, isolated PBMCs, or DNA extracted from either sample type. Trimming removed 4 bases from V and 3 bases from J; the gene matches leave 2 bases unexplained. According to the germline V gene, CDR1 reads SNHLY and CDR2 reads FYNNEI. From the cysteine through the phenylalanine, the CDR3 covers 13 amino acids. Only the CDR3 DNA stays, 39 bases, in frame from base 1. TCRbeta CDR3 regions were amplified from genomic DNA using the immunoSEQ Assay, a bias-controlled multiplex PCR. For the original study's pipeline: Within the assay, amplification of reference gene primers was used to estimate how many nucleated cells each sample contained. Sequence reads were collapsed and filtered to measure the absolute abundance of every unique TCRbeta CDR3 rearrangement. For each sample, productive Simpson clonality was calculated as the square root of Simpson's diversity index over productive rearrangements. What TCRdb holds here is the immuneACCESS table cut down to in-frame rearrangements. Part of the clones is not present; checked against another copy, under half of the missing clones reflect an unresolved V gene, and the others are unexplained. V, J and clone size derive from that table, while D and trimming were established from the DNA sequence. In this sample the table shows 200,000 to 250,000 clones, around 83% of which occur a single time. Approximately 8.4% of the sample rests with the top ten.

This sequence was found in a woman older than 75 with COVID-19, enrolled during active disease. The sequence joins TRBV2 to TRBJ1-1; TRBD1 fits 7 bases in the junction. Source material: peripheral blood. The DNA reads TGTGCCAGCAGTGGACAGGGCGACACTGAAGCTTTCTTT. Translated, this is CASSGQGDTEAFF.